Listed below are T cell receptor beta chains from one sample, sequenced in a study of T cell changes during pregnancy in multiple sclerosis. This table comes from immunoSEQ multiplex PCR, and its TCRdb copy is limited to in-frame clones, with some not included. There are just over 35,000 clones in the sample; roughly 93% occur only once, and about 0.4% lies in the top ten. The specimen comprised CD4+ T cells from peripheral blood mononuclear cells, sampled in the first trimester of pregnancy. The receptor set was obtained from a female donor with multiple sclerosis, enrolled in a pregnancy study. CDR3s include the opening cysteine and the closing phenylalanine or tryptophan. Fields, in order: D gene, clone size, J gene, CDR3 length, V gene, CDR3 protein, CDR3 DNA. A D gene is named only where the DNA matches it firmly. Clone size, where shown, is once, few, many, or a class for clones that have expanded.

D: TRBD2
size: -
J: TRBJ2-1
length: 14
V: TRBV9
CDR3: CASSDGLAGDQRFF
DNA: TGTGCCAGCAGCGACGGACTAGCGGGAGACCAAAGGTTCTTC

D: -
size: few
J: TRBJ1-2
length: 13
V: TRBV19
CDR3: CASSILGAYGYTF
DNA: TGTGCTAGCTCAATCTTAGGGGCGTATGGCTACACCTTC

D: -
size: -
J: TRBJ2-2
length: 15
V: TRBV7-6
CDR3: CASSLVAWDTGELFF
DNA: TGTGCCAGCAGCTTAGTAGCGTGGGACACCGGGGAGCTGTTTTTT

D: TRBD1
size: -
J: TRBJ1-6
length: 15
V: TRBV2
CDR3: CASRVQGAANSPLHF
DNA: TGTGCCAGCAGGGTACAGGGGGCAGCTAATTCACCCCTCCACTTT

D: TRBD1
size: -
J: TRBJ1-2
length: 16
V: TRBV9
CDR3: CASSVGVGQGHDGYTF
DNA: TGTGCCAGCAGCGTAGGTGTGGGACAGGGTCACGATGGCTACACCTTC

D: -
size: -
J: TRBJ2-7
length: 13
V: TRBV29-1
CDR3: CSVEKVPGSEQYF
DNA: TGCAGCGTTGAGAAGGTCCCGGGTTCCGAGCAGTACTTC

D: TRBD2
size: -
J: TRBJ2-7
length: 15
V: TRBV2
CDR3: CASSDRAGVGGEQYF
DNA: TGTGCCAGCAGTGACAGAGCGGGAGTAGGAGGCGAGCAGTACTTC

D: TRBD1
size: -
J: TRBJ1-1
length: 15
V: TRBV6-1
CDR3: CASSEPRDRVREAFF
DNA: TGTGCCAGCAGTGAGCCCCGGGACAGGGTTCGGGAAGCTTTCTTT

D: TRBD1
size: few
J: TRBJ2-7
length: 17
V: TRBV11-3
CDR3: CASSLGATTGALDEQYF
DNA: TGTGCCAGCAGCTTAGGAGCTACGACAGGGGCCCTCGACGAGCAGTACTTC

D: -
size: -
J: TRBJ2-7
length: 14
V: TRBV7-9
CDR3: CASSLGAPVYEQYF
DNA: TGTGCCAGCAGCTTAGGGGCGCCGGTTTACGAGCAGTACTTC

D: -
size: -
J: TRBJ1-5
length: 16
V: TRBV30
CDR3: CAWSESDYYSNQPQHF
DNA: TGTGCCTGGAGTGAATCGGATTACTATAGCAATCAGCCCCAGCATTTT

D: TRBD1
size: -
J: TRBJ2-1
length: 17
V: TRBV5-1
CDR3: CASSFDRGILELNEQFF
DNA: TGCGCCAGCAGCTTTGACAGGGGAATACTAGAGTTGAATGAGCAGTTCTTC

D: TRBD2
size: -
J: TRBJ2-1
length: 17
V: TRBV9
CDR3: CASSAPKFGLAGGEQFF
DNA: TGTGCCAGCAGCGCCCCAAAGTTCGGACTAGCGGGGGGGGAGCAGTTCTTC

D: -
size: -
J: TRBJ2-7
length: 15
V: TRBV5-4
CDR3: CASSLGATSSYEQYF
DNA: TGTGCCAGCAGCTTGGGGGCCACGAGCTCCTACGAGCAGTACTTC

D: TRBD1
size: -
J: TRBJ2-7
length: 13
V: TRBV6-6
CDR3: CASSYPDRVEQYF
DNA: TGTGCCAGCAGTTACCCGGACAGGGTCGAGCAGTACTTC

D: TRBD2
size: -
J: TRBJ2-5
length: 16
V: TRBV11-3
CDR3: CASSLSSGRGEETQYF
DNA: TGTGCCAGCAGCTTATCTAGCGGGAGGGGAGAAGAGACCCAGTACTTC

D: TRBD1
size: -
J: TRBJ2-5
length: 16
V: TRBV5-1
CDR3: CASSYTGQVLRETQYF
DNA: TGCGCCAGCAGCTACACGGGACAGGTACTGCGAGAGACCCAGTACTTC

D: -
size: -
J: TRBJ2-1
length: 14
V: TRBV30
CDR3: CAWSVPGWANEQFF
DNA: TGTGCCTGGAGTGTACCGGGATGGGCCAATGAGCAGTTCTTC

D: TRBD2
size: -
J: TRBJ2-1
length: 13
V: TRBV19
CDR3: CAGWGGSGNEQFF
DNA: TGTGCCGGGTGGGGCGGGAGTGGCAATGAGCAGTTCTTC

D: TRBD1
size: -
J: TRBJ1-2
length: 16
V: TRBV18
CDR3: CASSPFPGQGNYGYTF
DNA: TGTGCCAGCTCACCATTTCCGGGACAGGGAAACTATGGCTACACCTTC

D: -
size: -
J: TRBJ1-2
length: 12
V: TRBV29-1
CDR3: CSVWGVQYGYTF
DNA: TGCAGCGTTTGGGGGGTACAATATGGCTACACCTTC

D: -
size: -
J: TRBJ2-7
length: 17
V: TRBV25-1
CDR3: CASSEGRGWGTSYEQYF
DNA: TGTGCCAGCAGTGAGGGACGAGGTTGGGGGACTTCCTACGAGCAGTACTTC

D: -
size: -
J: TRBJ2-7
length: 16
V: TRBV5-1
CDR3: CASSLEAGALSYEQYF
DNA: TGCGCCAGCAGCTTGGAGGCGGGGGCCCTCTCCTACGAGCAGTACTTC

D: -
size: -
J: TRBJ1-5
length: 17
V: TRBV4-2
CDR3: CASSPQGTGSSNQPQHF
DNA: TGTGCCAGCAGCCCTCAGGGAACAGGCTCAAGCAATCAGCCCCAGCATTTT